The 19 T cell receptor beta chains listed next were all sequenced from one sample in a study of cytomegalovirus exposure and HLA in healthy donors. PCR was performed using 60 Vbeta and 13 Jbeta primers. Sequencing was performed with immunoSEQ multiplex PCR; in TCRdb, only in-frame clones are kept and a portion is missing. The repertoire includes 130,000 to 150,000 clones, about three quarters of them detected once, and about 6.8% sits in the top ten. The source material was PBMCs. Every receptor here comes from a man aged 35 to 55 in good health and CMV-seropositive.

The J gene is TRBJ1-1, the V gene TRBV9; D unclear. Trimming cost V 1 base and J 0 bases, with 4 bases left between them. Looked up from germline, CDR1 is SGDLS and CDR2 is YYNGEE. CDR3 length: 13 residues. The CDR3 nucleotides are TGTGCCAGCAGCGTATCATTGAACACTGAAGCTTTCTTT. This sequence encodes CASSVSLNTEAFF.

The rearrangement uses TRBV19 and TRBJ1-5, with no clear D. Trimming shortened V by 8 bases and J by 2 bases, and 10 bases separated the two germline ends. This CDR3 is built from 13 residues. Germline V CDR1 and CDR2: LNHDA, SQIVND (reference sequence). CDR3 coding DNA: TGTGCCAGTGATTACTCCGGCAATCAGCCCCAGCATTTT. Translating gives CASDYSGNQPQHF.

CDR3 sequence: CASSAFTEAFF. The CDR3 region has the DNA TGTGCCAGCAGCGCGTTCACTGAAGCTTTCTTT. This chain joins TRBV7-9 and TRBJ1-1; no clear D gene. The V gene's germline CDR1 is SEHNR and CDR2 FQNEAQ (reference sequence). V lost 5 bases to trimming and J lost 4 bases, with 5 bases between them. The CDR3 is 11 amino acids.

The V and J genes are TRBV7-9 and TRBJ2-5; D remains unclear. The CDR3 spans 13 residues. Germline values: CDR1 SEHNR, CDR2 FQNEAQ (reference sequence). The V end was cut by 3 bases, the J end by 4 bases, with 9 bases between. The CDR3 region is CASSFAGTETQYF. The CDR3 DNA follows: TGTGCCAGCAGCTTTGCCGGTACAGAGACCCAGTACTTC. Together with reference TRBV7-9 and TRBJ2-5, the CDR3 gives the full variable domain: DTGVSQNPRHKITKRGQNVTFRCDPISEHNRLYWYRQTLGQGPEFLTYFQNEAQLEKSRLLSDRFSAERPKGSFSTLEIQRTEQGDSAMYLCASSFAGTETQYFGPGTRLLVL.

The rearrangement links TRBV18 to TRBJ1-1; TRBD1 agrees at 11 bases. The CDR3 is 14 residues long. Germline V gene data show CDR1 as KGHSH and CDR2 as LQKENI. Trimming cost V 6 bases and J 7 bases; bases outside gene matches: 7. The CDR3 nucleotides read TGTGCCAGCTCGGCCGGGACAGGGGGTGTTGAAGCTTTCTTT. It is translated as CASSAGTGGVEAFF. The full variable domain, its missing parts supplied by reference TRBV18 and TRBJ1-1, is NAGVMQNPRHLVRRRGQEARLRCSPMKGHSHVYWYRQLPEEGLKFMVYLQKENIIDESGMPKERFSAEFPKEGPSILRIQQVVRGDSAAYFCASSAGTGGVEAFFGQGTRLTVV.

This sequence joins TRBV19 and TRBJ1-1; D gene unclear. The germline V and J ends were trimmed by 0 bases and 0 bases, with 11 bases remaining between them. This CDR3 is built from 16 residues. Germline-derived CDR1 and CDR2 are LNHDA and SQIVND (reference sequence). CDR3: CASSIEHRWMNTEAFF. CDR3 DNA: TGTGCCAGTAGTATAGAGCACAGATGGATGAACACTGAAGCTTTCTTT.

The gene calls are TRBV7-2 and TRBJ2-7; D gene uncertain. The CDR3 covers 12 residues. The V end was cut by 1 base, the J end by 6 bases, with 7 bases between. The germline V gene has CDR1 SGHTA and CDR2 FQGNSA. The CDR3 sequence is CASSLVLFEQYF. As DNA, the CDR3 is TGTGCCAGCAGCTTAGTCCTTTTCGAGCAGTACTTC.

This sequence joins TRBV4-3 and TRBJ2-7, with D possibly matching TRBD1 (5 bases). Germline lookup yields CDR1 LGHNA and CDR2 YSLEER. V lost 0 bases and J lost 2, with 11 bases in between. CDR3 size: 15 residues. CDR3 region: CASSQDLGRAYEQYF. In DNA form, the CDR3 reads TGCGCCAGCAGCCAAGATCTGGGCAGGGCCTACGAGCAGTACTTC.

This chain connects TRBV28 to TRBJ2-1; 9 nucleotides line up with TRBD2. The CDR3 contains 16 residues. Germline V gene sequence: CDR1 MDHEN, CDR2 SYDVKM. Trimming removed 5 bases from V and 3 bases from J; junction bases left unmatched: 8. The CDR3 DNA reads TGTGCCAGCAGTCCATTAGCGGGAGCCGGCTACAATGAGCAGTTCTTC. Amino acid sequence: CASSPLAGAGYNEQFF.

The rearrangement links TRBV27 to TRBJ2-7, with TRBD1 matching 8 bases. The ends lost 9 bases at V and 3 bases at J; junction bases unmatched: 7. Germline CDR1 reads MNHEY; CDR2 reads SMNVEV (reference sequence). The CDR3 spans 13 residues. The CDR3 DNA follows: TGTGCCAGGGGACAGGTCTTGTGCTACGAGCAGTACTTC. Its protein product is CARGQVLCYEQYF.

The chain has TRBV28 and TRBJ2-7; D uncertain. This CDR3 has 13 residues. The ends were cut back, 3 bases at V and 2 bases at J, with 8 bases in the middle. In germline, CDR1 is MDHEN, CDR2 SYDVKM. The CDR3 nucleotides are TGTGCCAGCAGTTTTCACCTAGCCTACGAGCAGTACTTC. Protein sequence: CASSFHLAYEQYF. The entire variable domain, with the rest obtained from reference TRBV28 and TRBJ2-7, is as follows: DVKVTQSSRYLVKRTGEKVFLECVQDMDHENMFWYRQDPGLGLRLIYFSYDVKMKEKGDIPEGYSVSREKKERFSLILESASTNQTSMYLCASSFHLAYEQYFGPGTRLTVT.

The rearrangement uses TRBV7-2 and TRBJ1-1, with D maybe TRBD1 (5 bases). Trimming pared 0 bases from V and 3 bases from J, leaving 8 bases between. The CDR3 spans 14 residues. The germline V gene encodes CDR1 SGHTA and CDR2 FQGNSA. CDR3 sequence (DNA): TGTGCCAGCAGCTTAGCGGGCAGGGACACTGAAGCTTTCTTT. Residues: CASSLAGRDTEAFF.

The count of this clone is one. This chain uses TRBV30 with TRBJ1-3; 10 bases map to TRBD1. Looked up from germline, CDR1 is GTSNPN and CDR2 is SVGIG (reference sequence). V trimming: 0 bases; J trimming: 1 base; junction bases outside the gene matches: 12. This CDR3 is built from 19 residues. CDR3 protein: CAWSVGTGVTVISGNTIYF. The CDR3 DNA reads TGTGCCTGGAGTGTAGGGACAGGGGTCACAGTGATATCTGGAAACACCATATATTTT.

The chain uses TRBV15 and TRBJ1-1; 11 positions agree with TRBD1. This CDR3 spans 15 amino acids. Germline lookup yields CDR1 LNHNV and CDR2 YYDKDF (reference sequence). The junction had 6 bases not matched to a gene; V was cut back by 8 bases and J by 1 base. CDR3: CATGDRGLANTEAFF. The CDR3 DNA follows: TGTGCCACCGGGGACAGGGGGTTGGCGAACACTGAAGCTTTCTTT.

This rearrangement joins TRBV5-1 to TRBJ1-5, with TRBD1 matching 11 bases. CDR1 is SGHRS and CDR2 is YFSETQ in the germline V gene. J lost 5 bases, V lost 4 bases, and 5 bases had no gene match. The CDR3 is 15 residues long. The CDR3 reads CASSPWTGGDQPQHF. The CDR3 nucleotides read TGCGCCAGCAGCCCCTGGACAGGGGGCGATCAGCCCCAGCATTTT.

This clone was observed once. The chain has TRBV27 and TRBJ1-2; perhaps TRBD1 as D (6 bases). This CDR3 is built from 15 residues. V gave up 5 bases and J gave up 2 bases, with 15 bases separating them. Germline CDR1 and CDR2: MNHEY and SMNVEV (reference sequence). This chain's CDR3 is CASSPTQGTNYGYTF. The CDR3 DNA reads TGTGCCAGCAGTCCCACACAGGGAACAAACTATGGCTACACCTTC.

The gene calls are TRBV25-1 and TRBJ1-2; D is uncertain. The germline V gene encodes CDR1 MGHDK and CDR2 SYGVNS. The length of the CDR3 is 11 residues. Trimming took 9 bases from V and 6 from J, leaving 11 bases between them. Here the CDR3 reads CARTKGDGYTF. CDR3 DNA: TGTGCCAGGACTAAGGGTGATGGCTACACCTTC.

The genes are TRBV30 and TRBJ1-5; a possible D gene is TRBD1 (5 bases). The V end lost 1 base, the J end lost 0 bases, and 10 bases lay between the germline ends. The CDR3 contains 15 residues. The germline V gene encodes CDR1 GTSNPN and CDR2 SVGIG (reference sequence). The chain's CDR3 is CAWSGGAVSNQPQHF. For the CDR3, the DNA is TGTGCCTGGAGTGGGGGCGCAGTTAGCAATCAGCCCCAGCATTTT.

The rearrangement joins TRBV4-3 to TRBJ2-2, with a tentative D call TRBD2 (5 bases). V was cut by 0 bases and J by 7 bases, with 12 bases left in between. CDR3 length: 15 amino acids. Germline CDR1 reads LGHNA; CDR2 reads YSLEER. The CDR3 nucleotides are TGCGCCAGCAGCCAAGATCAGAGGGAATACGGGGAGCTGTTTTTT. Translation gives CASSQDQREYGELFF.